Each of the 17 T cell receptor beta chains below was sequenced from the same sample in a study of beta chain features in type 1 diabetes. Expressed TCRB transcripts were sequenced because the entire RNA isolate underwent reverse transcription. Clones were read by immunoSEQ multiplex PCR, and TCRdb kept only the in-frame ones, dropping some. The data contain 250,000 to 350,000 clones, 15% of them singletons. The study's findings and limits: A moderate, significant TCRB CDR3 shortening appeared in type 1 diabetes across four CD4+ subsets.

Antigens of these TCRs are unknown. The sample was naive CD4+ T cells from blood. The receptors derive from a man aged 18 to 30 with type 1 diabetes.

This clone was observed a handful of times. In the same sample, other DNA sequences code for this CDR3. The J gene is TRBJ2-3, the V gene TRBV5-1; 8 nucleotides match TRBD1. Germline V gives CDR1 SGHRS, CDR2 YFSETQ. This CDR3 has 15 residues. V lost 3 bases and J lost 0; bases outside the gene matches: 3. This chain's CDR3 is CASSWRTGSTDTQYF. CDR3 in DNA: TGCGCCAGCAGCTGGAGGACAGGGAGCACAGATACGCAGTATTTT.

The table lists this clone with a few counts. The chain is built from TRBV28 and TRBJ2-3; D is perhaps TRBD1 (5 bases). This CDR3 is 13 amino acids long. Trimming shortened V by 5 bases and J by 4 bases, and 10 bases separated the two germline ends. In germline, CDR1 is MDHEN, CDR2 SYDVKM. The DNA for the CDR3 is TGTGCCAGCAGTCCTGGGGCTTCAGATACGCAGTATTTT. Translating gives CASSPGASDTQYF.

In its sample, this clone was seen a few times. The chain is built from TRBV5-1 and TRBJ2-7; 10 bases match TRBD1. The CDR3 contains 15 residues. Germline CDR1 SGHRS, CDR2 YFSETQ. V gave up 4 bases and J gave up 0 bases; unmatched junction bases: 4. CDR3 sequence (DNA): TGCGCCAGCAGCGGCGGACAGGGGGGCTCCTACGAGCAGTACTTC. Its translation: CASSGGQGGSYEQYF.

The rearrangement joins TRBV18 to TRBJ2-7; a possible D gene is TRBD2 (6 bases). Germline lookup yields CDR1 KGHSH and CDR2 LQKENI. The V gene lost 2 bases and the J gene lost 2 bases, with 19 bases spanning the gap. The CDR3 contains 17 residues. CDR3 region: CASSPYPRGNNAYEQYF. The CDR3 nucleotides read TGTGCCAGCTCACCATATCCTCGGGGGAACAACGCCTACGAGCAGTACTTC.

Here the CDR3 reads CATHNRVYSYGYTF. The CDR3 region has the DNA TGTGCCACCCATAACAGGGTTTATAGCTATGGCTACACCTTC. The rearrangement links TRBV19 to TRBJ1-2; weak D call: TRBD1 (6 bases). There are 14 residues in the CDR3. Germline V gene sequence: CDR1 LNHDA, CDR2 SQIVND (reference sequence). V lost 10 bases to trimming and J lost 4 bases, with 19 bases between them. Variable domain in full (rest from reference TRBV19 and TRBJ1-2): DGGITQSPKYLFRKEGQNVTLSCEQNLNHDAMYWYRQDPGQGLRLIYYSQIVNDFQKGDIAEGYSVSREKKESFPLTVTSAQKNPTAFYLCATHNRVYSYGYTFGSGTRLTVV.

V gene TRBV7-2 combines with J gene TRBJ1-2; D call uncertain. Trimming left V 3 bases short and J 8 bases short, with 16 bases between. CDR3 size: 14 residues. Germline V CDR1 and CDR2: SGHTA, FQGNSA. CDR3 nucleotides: TGTGCCAGCAGCTTTGGACTACCGAAAGGGGGCTACACCTTC. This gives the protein CASSFGLPKGGYTF.

The CDR3 DNA is TGTGCCAGCAGTGTTACAACCGTCGTGGGGGCCAACGTCCTGACTTTC. As protein: CASSVTTVVGANVLTF. The V call is TRBV25-1, the J call TRBJ2-6; D is undetermined. The V gene's germline CDR1 is MGHDK and CDR2 SYGVNS. The CDR3 covers 16 residues. V was shortened by 4 bases and J by 4 bases, with 14 bases between the two germline ends.

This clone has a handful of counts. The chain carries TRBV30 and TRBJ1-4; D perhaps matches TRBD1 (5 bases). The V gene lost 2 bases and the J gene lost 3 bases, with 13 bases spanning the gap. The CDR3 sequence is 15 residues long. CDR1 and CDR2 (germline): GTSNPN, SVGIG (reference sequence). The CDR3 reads CAWSPNDSSNEKLFF. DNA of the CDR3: TGTGCCTGGAGTCCCAACGACAGCTCTAATGAAAAACTGTTTTTT.

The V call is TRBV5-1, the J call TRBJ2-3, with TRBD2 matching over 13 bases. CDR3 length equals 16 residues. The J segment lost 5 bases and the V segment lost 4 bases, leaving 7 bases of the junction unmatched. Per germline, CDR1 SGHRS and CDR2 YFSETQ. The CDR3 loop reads CASSKRTSGSVDTQYF. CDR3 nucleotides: TGCGCCAGCAGCAAGAGGACTAGCGGGAGTGTAGATACGCAGTATTTT.

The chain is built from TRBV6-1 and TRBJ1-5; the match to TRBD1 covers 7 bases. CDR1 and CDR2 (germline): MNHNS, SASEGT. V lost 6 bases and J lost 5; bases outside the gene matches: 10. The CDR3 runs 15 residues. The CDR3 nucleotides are TGTGCCAGCAGCGAAACAGGGGTGGGTTATCAGCCCCAGCATTTT. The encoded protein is CASSETGVGYQPQHF.

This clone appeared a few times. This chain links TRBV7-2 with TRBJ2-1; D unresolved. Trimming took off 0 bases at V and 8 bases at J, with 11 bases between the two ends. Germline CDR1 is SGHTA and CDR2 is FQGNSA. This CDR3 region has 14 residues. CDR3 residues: CASSLATAAHEQFF. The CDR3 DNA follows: TGTGCCAGCAGCTTAGCCACAGCCGCCCATGAGCAGTTCTTC.

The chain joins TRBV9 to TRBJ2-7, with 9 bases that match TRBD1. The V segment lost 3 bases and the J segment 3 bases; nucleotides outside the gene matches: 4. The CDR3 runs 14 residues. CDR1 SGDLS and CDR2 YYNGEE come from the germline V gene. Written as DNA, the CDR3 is TGTGCCAGCAGCGCCCGACAGGGGGTCTACGAGCAGTACTTC. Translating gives CASSARQGVYEQYF.

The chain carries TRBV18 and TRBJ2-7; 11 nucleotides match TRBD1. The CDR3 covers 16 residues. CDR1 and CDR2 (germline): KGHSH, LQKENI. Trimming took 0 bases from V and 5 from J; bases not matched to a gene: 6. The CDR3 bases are TGTGCCAGCTCACCACCCGGGACAGGGGGTCTTCACGAGCAGTACTTC. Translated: CASSPPGTGGLHEQYF.

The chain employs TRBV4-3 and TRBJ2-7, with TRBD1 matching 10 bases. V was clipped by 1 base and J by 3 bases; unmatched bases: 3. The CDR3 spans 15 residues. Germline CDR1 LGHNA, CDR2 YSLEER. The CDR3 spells CASSQVGDRGYEQYF. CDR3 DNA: TGCGCCAGCAGCCAAGTGGGGGACAGGGGCTACGAGCAGTACTTC.

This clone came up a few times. This CDR3 is CASSQSMGGRSNEQFF. In nucleotides, the CDR3 is TGTGCCAGCAGCCAATCTATGGGGGGTAGGAGCAATGAGCAGTTCTTC. The genes are TRBV11-2 and TRBJ2-1; D is possibly TRBD2 (6 bases). Germline V CDR1 and CDR2: SGHAT, FQNNGV. Trimming pared 5 bases from V and 6 bases from J, leaving 20 bases between. This CDR3 spans 16 amino acids.

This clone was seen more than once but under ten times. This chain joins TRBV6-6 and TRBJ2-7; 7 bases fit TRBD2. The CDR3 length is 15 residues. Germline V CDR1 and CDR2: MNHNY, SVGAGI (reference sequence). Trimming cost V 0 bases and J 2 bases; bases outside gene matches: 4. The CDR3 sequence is CASSYSSSGTYEQYF. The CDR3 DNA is TGTGCCAGCAGTTACTCCTCTAGCGGTACCTACGAGCAGTACTTC.

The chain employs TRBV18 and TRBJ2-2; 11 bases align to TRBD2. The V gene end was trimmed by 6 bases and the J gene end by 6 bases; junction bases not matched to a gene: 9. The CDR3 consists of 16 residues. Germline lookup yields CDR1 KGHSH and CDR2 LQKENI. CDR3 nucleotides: TGTGCCAGCTCTGCAACGACTAGCGGGACGGCCGGGGAGCTGTTTTTT. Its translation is CASSATTSGTAGELFF.